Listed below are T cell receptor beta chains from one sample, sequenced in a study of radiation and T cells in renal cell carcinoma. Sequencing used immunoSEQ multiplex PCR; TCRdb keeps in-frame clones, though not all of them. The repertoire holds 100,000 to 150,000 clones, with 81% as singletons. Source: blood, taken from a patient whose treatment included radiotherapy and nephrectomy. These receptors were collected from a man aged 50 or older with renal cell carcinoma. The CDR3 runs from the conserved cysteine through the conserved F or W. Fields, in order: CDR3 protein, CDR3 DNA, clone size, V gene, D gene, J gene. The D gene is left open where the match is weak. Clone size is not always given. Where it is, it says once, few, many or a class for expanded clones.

cdr3_aa: CASSLSGSLHEQYF
cdr3_nt: TGTGCTAGCAGCCTTAGCGGGAGTCTCCACGAGCAGTACTTC
clone_size: -
v_call: TRBV7-7
d_call: TRBD2
j_call: TRBJ2-7

cdr3_aa: CASSFGAANYGYTF
cdr3_nt: TGCGCCAGCAGCTTTGGGGCGGCTAACTATGGCTACACCTTC
clone_size: -
v_call: TRBV5-1
d_call: -
j_call: TRBJ1-2

cdr3_aa: CASSFAGMNTEAFF
cdr3_nt: TGTGCCAGCAGCTTCGCAGGAATGAACACTGAAGCTTTCTTT
clone_size: many
v_call: TRBV11-2
d_call: -
j_call: TRBJ1-1

cdr3_aa: CAWSAIIAGAYNEQFF
cdr3_nt: TGTGCCTGGAGCGCCATCATAGCGGGAGCCTACAATGAGCAGTTCTTC
clone_size: once
v_call: TRBV30
d_call: TRBD2
j_call: TRBJ2-1

cdr3_aa: CSVWDLETQYF
cdr3_nt: TGCAGCGTCTGGGATTTGGAGACCCAGTACTTC
clone_size: -
v_call: TRBV29-1
d_call: -
j_call: TRBJ2-5

cdr3_aa: CASSEGGTNIYEQYF
cdr3_nt: TGTGCCAGCAGTGAAGGAGGGACTAACATCTACGAGCAGTACTTC
clone_size: -
v_call: TRBV6-1
d_call: TRBD2
j_call: TRBJ2-7

cdr3_aa: CASSMSRDGTGELFF
cdr3_nt: TGTGCCAGTAGTATGAGTAGGGATGGCACCGGGGAGCTGTTTTTT
clone_size: -
v_call: TRBV19
d_call: -
j_call: TRBJ2-2

cdr3_aa: CASSGGGSSGANVLTF
cdr3_nt: TGTGCCAGCAGTGGGGGTGGGAGCTCTGGGGCCAACGTCCTGACTTTC
clone_size: -
v_call: TRBV2
d_call: -
j_call: TRBJ2-6

cdr3_aa: CASSQGTGRLRTEAFF
cdr3_nt: TGCGCCAGCAGCCAAGGGACAGGGAGGTTGCGAACTGAAGCTTTCTTT
clone_size: -
v_call: TRBV4-1
d_call: TRBD1
j_call: TRBJ1-1

cdr3_aa: CASSPGQGFYEQYF
cdr3_nt: TGTGCCAGCAGCCCTGGACAGGGGTTCTACGAGCAGTACTTC
clone_size: -
v_call: TRBV16
d_call: TRBD1
j_call: TRBJ2-7

cdr3_aa: CASSSGRGYGYTF
cdr3_nt: TGTGCCAGCAGCTCCGGGAGAGGCTATGGCTACACCTTC
clone_size: -
v_call: TRBV7-2
d_call: -
j_call: TRBJ1-2

cdr3_aa: CASSLWTSGSTETQYF
cdr3_nt: TGTGCCAGCAGCTTGTGGACTAGCGGGAGCACAGAGACCCAGTACTTC
clone_size: -
v_call: TRBV5-8
d_call: TRBD2
j_call: TRBJ2-5

cdr3_aa: CASSEGWNTGELFF
cdr3_nt: TGCGCCAGCAGCGAGGGATGGAACACCGGGGAGCTGTTTTTT
clone_size: -
v_call: TRBV5-1
d_call: -
j_call: TRBJ2-2

cdr3_aa: CASSLETAIPYGYTF
cdr3_nt: TGTGCCAGCAGCTTAGAGACAGCGATACCTTATGGCTACACCTTC
clone_size: -
v_call: TRBV7-8
d_call: -
j_call: TRBJ1-2

cdr3_aa: CASRQGTDTQYF
cdr3_nt: TGCGCCAGCAGGCAGGGGACAGATACGCAGTATTTT
clone_size: -
v_call: TRBV5-1
d_call: -
j_call: TRBJ2-3

cdr3_aa: CASSQDQGLSRRFTDTQYF
cdr3_nt: TGTGCCAGCAGCCAAGACCAAGGCCTTAGCCGACGGTTCACAGATACGCAGTATTTT
clone_size: -
v_call: TRBV4-2
d_call: -
j_call: TRBJ2-3

cdr3_aa: CASFRGRWTEAFF
cdr3_nt: TGTGCCAGCTTCAGGGGGCGGTGGACTGAAGCTTTCTTT
clone_size: -
v_call: TRBV6-4
d_call: TRBD1
j_call: TRBJ1-1

cdr3_aa: CASSPNPIPDTQYF
cdr3_nt: TGTGCCAGCAGTCCGAATCCAATTCCAGATACGCAGTATTTT
clone_size: -
v_call: TRBV6-5
d_call: -
j_call: TRBJ2-3

cdr3_aa: CASRAWGAAGANVLTF
cdr3_nt: TGTGCCAGCAGGGCCTGGGGGGCGGCTGGGGCCAACGTCCTGACTTTC
clone_size: -
v_call: TRBV2
d_call: -
j_call: TRBJ2-6

cdr3_aa: CASSLADWSSLAYNEQFF
cdr3_nt: TGTGCCAGCAGCTTAGCCGATTGGAGTAGTTTGGCCTACAATGAGCAGTTCTTC
clone_size: few
v_call: TRBV7-9
d_call: -
j_call: TRBJ2-1

cdr3_aa: CASSTEGAAFF
cdr3_nt: TGTGCTAGTTCCACAGAGGGGGCAGCTTTCTTT
clone_size: -
v_call: TRBV12-5
d_call: TRBD1
j_call: TRBJ1-1

cdr3_aa: CASRVYEQYF
cdr3_nt: TGTGCCAGCAGAGTCTACGAGCAGTACTTC
clone_size: -
v_call: TRBV2
d_call: -
j_call: TRBJ2-7

cdr3_aa: CASSYSLGQSTDTQYF
cdr3_nt: TGTGCCAGCAGTTACTCCCTCGGACAGTCCACAGATACGCAGTATTTT
clone_size: -
v_call: TRBV6-5
d_call: -
j_call: TRBJ2-3

cdr3_aa: CASIEVAGIWETQYF
cdr3_nt: TGTGCCAGCATCGAGGTAGCGGGGATATGGGAGACCCAGTACTTC
clone_size: -
v_call: TRBV2
d_call: TRBD2
j_call: TRBJ2-5

cdr3_aa: CASSLGSSGGASEQFF
cdr3_nt: TGTGCCAGCAGCTTAGGGTCTAGCGGGGGGGCAAGTGAGCAGTTCTTC
clone_size: -
v_call: TRBV7-6
d_call: TRBD2
j_call: TRBJ2-1

cdr3_aa: CASSEGHSSEKLFF
cdr3_nt: TGTGCCAGCAGTGAGGGACACTCTTCCGAAAAACTGTTTTTT
clone_size: -
v_call: TRBV2
d_call: -
j_call: TRBJ1-4